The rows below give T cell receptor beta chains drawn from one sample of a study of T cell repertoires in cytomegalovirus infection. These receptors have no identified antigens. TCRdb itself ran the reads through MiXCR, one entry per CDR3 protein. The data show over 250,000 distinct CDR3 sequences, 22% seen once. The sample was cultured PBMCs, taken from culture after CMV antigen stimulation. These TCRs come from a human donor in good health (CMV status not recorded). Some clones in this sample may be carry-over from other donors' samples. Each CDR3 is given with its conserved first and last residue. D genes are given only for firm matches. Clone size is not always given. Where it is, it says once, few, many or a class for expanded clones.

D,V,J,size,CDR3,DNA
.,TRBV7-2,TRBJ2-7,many,CASSLAGEHYEQYF,TGTGCCAGCAGCTTAGCGGGAGAGCACTACGAGCAGTACTTC
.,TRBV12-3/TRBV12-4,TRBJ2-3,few,CASSPRTASTDTQYF,TGTGCCAGCAGTCCTCGTACGGCTAGCACAGATACGCAGTATTTT
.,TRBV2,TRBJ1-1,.,CASRADINTEAFF,TGTGCCAGCAGGGCAGACATTAACACTGAAGCTTTCTTT
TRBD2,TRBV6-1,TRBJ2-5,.,CASRLRLARETQYF,TGTGCCAGCAGACTTCGACTAGCCCGGGAGACCCAGTACTTC
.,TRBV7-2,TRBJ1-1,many,CASSLYGRKNTEAFF,TGTGCCAGCAGCTTATATGGACGGAAGAACACTGAAGCTTTCTTT
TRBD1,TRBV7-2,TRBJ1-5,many,CASSLVGTGSSNQPQHF,TGTGCCAGCAGCTTAGTAGGGACAGGGTCGAGCAATCAGCCCCAGCATTTT
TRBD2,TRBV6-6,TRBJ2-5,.,CASWLAGPYQETQYF,TGTGCCAGCTGGCTAGCGGGACCGTACCAAGAGACCCAGTACTTC
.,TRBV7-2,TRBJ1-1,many,CASSRTGQKYTEAFF,TGTGCCAGCAGCCGTACGGGACAAAAGTACACTGAAGCTTTCTTT
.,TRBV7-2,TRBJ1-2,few,CASSPGYGEYGYTF,TGTGCCAGCAGTCCAGGGTACGGGGAATATGGCTACACCTTC
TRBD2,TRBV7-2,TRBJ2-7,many,CASSYRTSGTYEQYF,TGTGCCAGCAGCTATAGGACTAGCGGCACCTACGAGCAGTACTTC
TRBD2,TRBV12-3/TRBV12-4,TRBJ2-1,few,CASTMGLAGNEQFF,TGTGCCAGCACTATGGGACTAGCGGGCAATGAGCAGTTCTTC
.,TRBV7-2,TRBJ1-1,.,CASSLFRTEAFF,TGTGCCAGCAGCTTATTCCGGACTGAAGCTTTCTTT
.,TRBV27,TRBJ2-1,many,CASSLSARGYNEQFF,TGTGCCAGCAGTTTGTCGGCTAGGGGGTACAATGAGCAGTTCTTC
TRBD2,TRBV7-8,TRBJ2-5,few,CASSLVSRASGKETQYF,TGTGCCAGCAGCTTAGTTTCCCGGGCTAGCGGGAAGGAGACCCAGTACTTC
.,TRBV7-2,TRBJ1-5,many,CASSLLAHSNQPQHF,TGTGCCAGCAGCTTATTAGCTCATAGCAATCAGCCCCAGCATTTT
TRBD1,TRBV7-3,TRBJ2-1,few,CASSLTSQGVDNEQFF,TGTGCCAGCAGCTTAACGTCGCAGGGGGTCGACAATGAGCAGTTCTTC
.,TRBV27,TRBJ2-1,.,CASRRTIYEQFF,TGTGCCAGCAGGAGGACTATCTATGAGCAGTTCTTC
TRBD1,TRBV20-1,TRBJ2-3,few,CSARSQGRTDTQYF,TGCAGTGCTAGATCACAGGGGAGAACAGATACGCAGTATTTT
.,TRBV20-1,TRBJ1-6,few,CSAGGADSPLHF,TGCAGTGCTGGAGGAGCGGATTCACCCCTCCACTTT
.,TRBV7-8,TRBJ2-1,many,CASSLVGLARYNEQFF,TGTGCCAGCAGCTTAGTAGGGTTAGCTCGTTACAATGAGCAGTTCTTC
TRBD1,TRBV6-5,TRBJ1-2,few,CASRDRGRMAYTF,TGTGCCAGCAGGGACAGGGGGCGGATGGCCTACACCTTC
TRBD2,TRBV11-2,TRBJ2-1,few,CASSPLGGRATEINEQFF,TGTGCCAGCAGCCCACTCGGCGGGAGGGCCACCGAAATCAATGAGCAGTTCTTC
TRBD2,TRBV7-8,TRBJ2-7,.,CASSLGILAGESYEQYF,TGTGCCAGCAGCTTAGGAATTCTAGCGGGAGAGTCCTACGAGCAGTACTTC
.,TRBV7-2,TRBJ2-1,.,CASSLRLKYEQFF,TGTGCCAGCAGCTTGCGGCTTAAGTATGAGCAGTTCTTC